This T cell receptor (beta chain) was identified during a study of blood T cell repertoires in COVID-19. Background on the study: The study drew acute and convalescent COVID-19 samples from the United States, Italy and Spain. The analysed material was cDNA or gDNA that came from T cells, B-cell-depleted T cells, or PBMCs.

Losses at the gene ends were 11 bases for V and 6 bases for J; bases not matched to a gene: 9. Germline V gene lookup returns CDR1 SNHLY and CDR2 FYNNEI. There are 15 residues in the CDR3. As originally analysed: Estimation of nucleated cell counts relied on the amplification of reference gene primers. Some clones are missing from TCRdb's copy, which holds only in-frame ones; the method was immunoSEQ multiplex PCR. D and trimming come from the DNA, and the V and J calls and clone size come from that table. Found here are about 50,000 clones, around 87% of them singletons; the top ten hold 6.5%. The chain employs TRBV2 and TRBJ2-2, with 13 bases that match TRBD2. Sequencing was done on a sample of peripheral blood. The TCR sequence derives from a middle-aged man with active COVID-19. CDR3 nucleotides: TGTGCCGGACGGACTAGCGGGGGCGGGTCCGGGGAGCTGTTTTTT. Its protein is CAGRTSGGGSGELFF. Supplemented by reference TRBV2 and TRBJ2-2, the full variable domain reads EPEVTQTPSHQVTQMGQEVILRCVPISNHLYFYWYRQILGQKVEFLVSFYNNEISEKSEIFDDQFSVERPDGSNFTLKIRSTKLEDSAMYFCAGRTSGGGSGELFFGEGSRLTVL.